This T cell receptor beta chain was identified in a study of T cells in Graves' hyperthyroidism and ophthalmopathy. Findings and caveats of the study: Blood also showed most of the thyroid clonotypes that were expanded above 0.001.

Stable Graves' hyperthyroidism denoted no ophthalmopathy progression over 18 months. Trimming removed 5 bases at V and 0 bases at J, with 17 bases between. Looked up from germline, CDR1 is SEHNR and CDR2 is FQNEAQ (reference sequence). This CDR3 region has 16 residues. This clonotype was seen ten or more times. Its specificity is not known. There were TCR beta CDR3 regions amplified from RNA transcripts. With the HTBI primer set, the TCR CDR3 went through a first round of RT-PCR. Via MiXCR, TCRdb re-called the multiplex PCR reads, giving one row per CDR3 protein. The data show 500,000 to 600,000 distinct CDR3 sequences, around 42% seen once.

The chain combines TRBV7-9 with TRBJ2-7; possible D gene TRBD2, 6 bases. This receptor was identified in a woman between 18 and 29 years old with Graves' hyperthyroidism. Input material: peripheral blood or thyroid tissue (not recorded which). The CDR3 region has the DNA TGTGCCAGCAGCATTGATCGGGGAGGTCGCTCCTACGAGCAGTACTTC. Translated: CASSIDRGGRSYEQYF.